These T cell receptor beta chains were read from a single sample in a study of quantifying T cell responses using KT2 cells. One entry per CDR3 protein results from TCRdb running MiXCR on the UMI-ligation and nested PCR reads. The data hold around 30,000 distinct CDR3 sequences, with around 10% observed a single time. Sample: PBMCs spiked with cells of the T cell clone KT2. These receptors were taken from a human donor. Each CDR3 is given with its conserved first and last residue. A D gene is named only where the DNA matches it firmly. Clone size is stated in some rows and not others, as once, few, many or a class when expanded.

j_gene: TRBJ2-5
d_gene: NA
v_gene: TRBV3-1
abundance: NA
CDR3aa: CASSQRETQYF
CDR3nt: TGTGCCAGCAGCCAACGAGAGACCCAGTACTTC

j_gene: TRBJ2-1
d_gene: NA
v_gene: TRBV18
abundance: NA
CDR3aa: CASSPTRGGDEQFF
CDR3nt: TGTGCCAGCTCACCGACCAGGGGAGGCGATGAGCAGTTCTTC

j_gene: TRBJ2-1
d_gene: TRBD2
v_gene: TRBV19
abundance: NA
CDR3aa: CASSPRALGTSGNEQFF
CDR3nt: TGTGCCAGTAGTCCCCGGGCCCTAGGGACTAGCGGGAATGAGCAGTTCTTC

j_gene: TRBJ2-5
d_gene: NA
v_gene: TRBV7-9
abundance: NA
CDR3aa: CASSRGLLGETQYF
CDR3nt: TGTGCCAGCAGCCGCGGGTTGCTGGGGGAGACCCAGTACTTC

j_gene: TRBJ2-1
d_gene: NA
v_gene: TRBV20-1
abundance: many
CDR3aa: CSARRTRVYEQFF
CDR3nt: TGCAGTGCTAGACGGACCAGGGTCTATGAGCAGTTCTTC

j_gene: TRBJ1-1
d_gene: NA
v_gene: TRBV10-3
abundance: many
CDR3aa: CAISDYGNPEAFF
CDR3nt: TGTGCCATCAGTGATTACGGGAACCCTGAAGCTTTCTTT

j_gene: TRBJ2-1
d_gene: NA
v_gene: TRBV12-3/TRBV12-4
abundance: NA
CDR3aa: CASTLEGSSYNEQFF
CDR3nt: TGTGCCAGCACCTTAGAAGGGTCGTCCTACAATGAGCAGTTCTTC

j_gene: TRBJ2-1
d_gene: NA
v_gene: TRBV5-1
abundance: many
CDR3aa: CASSYQGQTYNEQFF
CDR3nt: TGCGCCAGCAGCTATCAAGGACAGACGTACAATGAGCAGTTCTTC

j_gene: TRBJ2-1
d_gene: NA
v_gene: TRBV7-2
abundance: few
CDR3aa: CASSPGRYNEQFF
CDR3nt: TGTGCCAGCAGCCCCGGGCGCTACAATGAGCAGTTCTTC

j_gene: TRBJ2-1
d_gene: NA
v_gene: TRBV27
abundance: NA
CDR3aa: CASSPERVHNEQFF
CDR3nt: TGTGCCAGCAGTCCCGAGCGGGTCCACAATGAGCAGTTCTTC

j_gene: TRBJ1-6
d_gene: NA
v_gene: TRBV6-2/TRBV6-3
abundance: many
CDR3aa: CASSYAGGIAPLHF
CDR3nt: TGTGCCAGCAGTTACGCAGGAGGAATAGCACCCCTCCACTTT

j_gene: TRBJ1-2
d_gene: NA
v_gene: TRBV13
abundance: few
CDR3aa: CASSLRAGRQHYGYTF
CDR3nt: TGTGCCAGCAGCTTACGGGCAGGGCGGCAGCACTATGGCTACACCTTC

j_gene: TRBJ2-3
d_gene: NA
v_gene: TRBV5-8
abundance: NA
CDR3aa: CDSSLGQLADTQYF
CDR3nt: TGTGACAGCAGCCTAGGACAGCTAGCAGATACGCAGTATTTT

j_gene: TRBJ1-1
d_gene: NA
v_gene: TRBV24-1
abundance: few
CDR3aa: CATSDPTRGDTEAFF
CDR3nt: TGTGCCACCAGTGATCCCACGAGAGGGGACACTGAAGCTTTCTTT

j_gene: TRBJ2-7
d_gene: TRBD1
v_gene: TRBV27
abundance: many
CDR3aa: CASSSSAWDRGRGEQYF
CDR3nt: TGTGCCAGCAGCTCGTCGGCTTGGGACAGGGGGCGAGGCGAGCAGTACTTC

j_gene: TRBJ2-4
d_gene: TRBD2
v_gene: TRBV4-2
abundance: NA
CDR3aa: CASSQDPSGTAKNIQYF
CDR3nt: TGTGCCAGCAGCCAAGATCCTAGCGGGACAGCCAAAAACATTCAGTACTTC

j_gene: TRBJ2-2
d_gene: TRBD2
v_gene: TRBV7-3
abundance: few
CDR3aa: CASSTGTSGDTGELFF
CDR3nt: TGTGCCAGCAGCACCGGGACTAGCGGGGACACCGGGGAGCTGTTTTTT

j_gene: TRBJ2-2
d_gene: TRBD2
v_gene: TRBV5-1
abundance: few
CDR3aa: CASSSSGGPSGELFF
CDR3nt: TGCGCCAGCAGCTCCAGCGGGGGGCCGAGCGGGGAGCTGTTTTTT

j_gene: TRBJ2-1
d_gene: NA
v_gene: TRBV27
abundance: few
CDR3aa: CASSPGGGLNYNEQFF
CDR3nt: TGTGCCAGCAGCCCCGGTGGGGGATTAAATTACAATGAGCAGTTCTTC

j_gene: TRBJ2-1
d_gene: NA
v_gene: TRBV2
abundance: few
CDR3aa: CASSQGGGSYNEQFF
CDR3nt: TGTGCCAGCAGTCAGGGGGGGGGCTCCTACAATGAGCAGTTCTTC

j_gene: TRBJ2-3
d_gene: NA
v_gene: TRBV7-6
abundance: few
CDR3aa: CASSLNREFTDTQYF
CDR3nt: TGTGCCAGCAGCTTGAATCGGGAGTTCACAGATACGCAGTATTTT

j_gene: TRBJ1-5
d_gene: NA
v_gene: TRBV5-1
abundance: many
CDR3aa: CASSLGEGQHF
CDR3nt: TGCGCCAGCAGCTTGGGAGAAGGACAGCATTTT

j_gene: TRBJ1-2
d_gene: NA
v_gene: TRBV4-1
abundance: NA
CDR3aa: CASSQGGGVYGYTF
CDR3nt: TGCGCCAGCAGCCAAGGAGGGGGAGTCTATGGCTACACCTTC

j_gene: TRBJ2-7
d_gene: NA
v_gene: TRBV29-1
abundance: NA
CDR3aa: CSAGGDNSYEQYF
CDR3nt: TGCAGCGCTGGTGGGGACAACTCCTACGAGCAGTACTTC